This T cell receptor beta chain appears in the sequencing data of a study of cytomegalovirus exposure and HLA in healthy donors. Background on the study: In a previous analysis, 117 million unique TCR beta sequences were found from 150 million to 200 million T cells. Samples from HLA-typed donors yielded some 85 million unique TCRs in an early data release.

From germline, CDR1 is SGHTA and CDR2 FQGNSA. Trimming took off 4 bases at V and 6 bases at J, with 18 bases between the two ends. This CDR3 comprises 15 residues. 60 Vbeta and 13 Jbeta primers were used in PCR. The authors' processing: The authors later counted tens of millions of unique TCR beta chains, 9 million to 12 million of them shared. TCRdb's copy holds only in-frame clones and misses some; the assay was immunoSEQ multiplex PCR. That table supplies the V and J calls and clone size; D and trimming were determined from the DNA. Here the sample spans roughly 100,000 clones, about 81% being singletons.

The specimen was PBMCs. The clonotype comes from a man aged 25 to 45 in good health and CMV-seronegative. The chain uses TRBV7-2 and TRBJ1-2; D possibly corresponds to TRBD1 (6 bases). CDR3 region: CASSSWMGGAHGYTF. CDR3 nucleotides: TGTGCCAGCAGCTCCTGGATGGGGGGGGCCCATGGCTACACCTTC.